The rows below give T cell receptor beta chains drawn from one sample of a study of neoadjuvant anti-PD-1 for oral cavity cancer. Some clones are missing from TCRdb's copy, which holds only in-frame ones; the method was immunoSEQ multiplex PCR. The profile covers around 6,100 clones, with under 55% appearing a single time and roughly 27% taken by the ten largest. This sample comprised tumor tissue, obtained before nivolumab (anti-PD-1) treatment. These receptors originate from a person aged 35 to 85 with oral cavity squamous cell carcinoma. The CDR3 runs from the conserved cysteine through the conserved F or W.

TRBV7-2	CASSQDRGWTYEQYF
TRBV5-1	CASNPGHLNYGYTF
TRBV18	CASSLQGVGEQYF
TRBV7-2	CASSLVGQGLSYEQYF
TRBV7-8	CASSFNLPGADTQYF
TRBV2	CASSDRDRGQETQYF
TRBV11-2	CASSLGRAAQPQHF
TRBV4-3	CASSQDMGQGFQPQHF
TRBV10-3	CAISESPPPRETQYF
TRBV5-8	CASSWTRDVPSTDTQYF
TRBV28	CASSHRDRVYNEQFF
TRBV9	CASSVRQGTDTQYF
TRBV28	CASSASGGALREQFF
TRBV10-2	CASKDSGGRTDTQYF
TRBV4-3	CASSQVLGEGSHF
TRBV5-5	CASSLGPGGTDTQYF
TRBV7-3	CASSLSPQETQYF
TRBV7-2	CASSLGGQGYEQYF
TRBV5-4	CASSLFAGGVSNQPQHF